This T cell receptor beta chain was observed in a study of T cell changes during pregnancy in multiple sclerosis. V was cut by 3 bases and J by 6 bases, with 13 bases left in between. The germline gives CDR1 SGHRS, CDR2 YFSETQ. The CDR3 sequence is 13 residues long. Clones were read by immunoSEQ multiplex PCR, and TCRdb kept only the in-frame ones, dropping some. Of 50,000 to 75,000 clones in the sample, about 94% were seen once. The source is a female donor with multiple sclerosis, enrolled in a pregnancy study. The chain carries TRBV5-1 and TRBJ2-7, with a possible D match to TRBD1 (5 bases). The material was CD8+ T cells from peripheral blood mononuclear cells, obtained in the third trimester of pregnancy. The CDR3 here is CASSSQASGEQYF. The CDR3, as DNA: TGCGCCAGCAGCTCACAGGCTAGTGGCGAGCAGTACTTC.